The 17 T cell receptor beta chains below were found in one sample sequenced in a study of blood T cells in healthy people across ages. A second PCR of about 7 to 12 cycles used a sample-barcoded 5' primer and a J-beta primer mix. Using its own MiXCR run on the 5' RACE reads, TCRdb lists one record per CDR3 protein. Of roughly 720,000 distinct CDR3 sequences in the sample, 50% to 65% were seen once. Sequencing input: blood. These receptors were collected from a man older than 75 in good health.

This sequence joins TRBV20-1 and TRBJ1-2, with D perhaps TRBD1 (5 bases). Trimming removed 6 bases from V and 0 bases from J, with 17 bases in between. The germline V gene has CDR1 DFQATT and CDR2 SNEGSKA (reference sequence). CDR3 length: 15 amino acids. The CDR3 loop is CSAQKVARANYGYTF. As DNA, the CDR3 is TGCAGTGCGCAGAAGGTGGCCAGGGCTAACTATGGCTACACCTTC.

This clonotype was detected only a few times. V and J are TRBV6-5 and TRBJ1-4; TRBD1 might be the D (5 bases). V shed 2 bases and J shed 13 bases, with 23 bases lying between them. Germline V gives CDR1 MNHEY, CDR2 SVGAGI. The length of the CDR3 is 16 residues. The CDR3 DNA follows: TGTGCCAGCAGTTACGGGTGGGGGGATCTTAATGAAGGACTGTTTTTT. Its translation: CASSYGWGDLNEGLFF.

This clonotype was seen more than once but under ten times. This chain connects TRBV5-1 to TRBJ2-7, with a possible D match to TRBD2 (6 bases). The germline CDR1 and CDR2 sequences are SGHRS and YFSETQ. The CDR3 contains 14 residues. V shed 0 bases and J shed 6 bases, with 13 bases lying between them. The CDR3 spells CASSLVVEGREQYF. For the CDR3, the DNA is TGCGCCAGCAGCTTGGTCGTGGAGGGGCGCGAGCAGTACTTC. The whole variable domain, filled in from reference TRBV5-1 and TRBJ2-7, reads KAGVTQTPRYLIKTRGQQVTLSCSPISGHRSVSWYQQTPGQGLQFLFEYFSETQRNKGNFPGRFSGRQFSNSRSEMNVSTLELGDSALYLCASSLVVEGREQYFGPGTRLTVT.

V gene TRBV10-3 combines with J gene TRBJ1-2; D ambiguous. Germline lookup yields CDR1 ENHRY and CDR2 SYGVKD. This CDR3 comprises 15 residues. The V end lost 0 bases, the J end lost 6 bases, and 14 bases lay between the germline ends. This CDR3 reads CAISESKPQRDGYTF. The CDR3, as DNA: TGTGCCATCAGTGAGTCGAAACCTCAACGAGATGGCTACACCTTC.

The chain recombines TRBV28 with TRBJ2-1; TRBD2 is a possible D gene (6 bases). The CDR3 is 18 amino acids. The V end was cut by 4 bases, the J end by 3 bases, with 22 bases between. Per germline, CDR1 MDHEN and CDR2 SYDVKM. The DNA for the CDR3 is TGTGCCAGCAGTTCCCTTGGGGTAGCGGAGCGGGTCTACAATGAGCAGTTCTTC. It specifies CASSSLGVAERVYNEQFF.

The chain uses TRBV7-2 and TRBJ2-2; TRBD2 matches at 10 bases. V lost 3 bases and J lost 1; bases outside the gene matches: 14. Per the germline V gene, CDR1 is SGHTA and CDR2 is FQGNSA. The CDR3 spans 20 residues. CDR3 sequence (DNA): TGTGCCAGCAGCTTCCCTAGTAGTCTAGCGGGAGCGGGGAACACCGGGGAGCTGTTTTTT. Its translation: CASSFPSSLAGAGNTGELFF.

The table lists this clonotype with a few counts. The V gene is TRBV29-1, the J gene TRBJ2-1; 10 bases are a match to TRBD1. Germline V gives CDR1 SQVTM, CDR2 ANQGSEA. After removal of 6 bases from V and 4 bases from J, the junction contained 9 bases not matched to a gene. The CDR3 totals 15 residues. The CDR3 loop reads CSVDRGLAAYNEQFF. The CDR3 region has the DNA TGCAGCGTCGACAGGGGGCTAGCGGCATACAATGAGCAGTTCTTC.

The chain links TRBV19 to TRBJ1-2; tentatively, D is TRBD1 (6 bases). CDR3 length equals 15 residues. In germline, CDR1 is LNHDA, CDR2 SQIVND (reference sequence). V was trimmed by 6 bases and J by 4 bases, leaving 18 bases between them. The CDR3 is CASRGGREIIYGYTF. As DNA, the CDR3 is TGTGCCAGTAGGGGGGGCAGGGAAATTATCTATGGCTACACCTTC.

This chain links TRBV6-6 with TRBJ2-7, with D possibly TRBD2 on 5 matching bases. CDR1 and CDR2 (germline): MNHNY, SVGAGI (reference sequence). This CDR3 is 16 amino acids long. Trimming pared 2 bases from V and 2 bases from J, leaving 16 bases between. For the CDR3, the DNA is TGTGCCAGCAGTTACGATGTTCTAGCCACCGCCTACGAGCAGTACTTC. As protein: CASSYDVLATAYEQYF.

This sequence joins TRBV3-1 and TRBJ2-5; 9 bases agree with TRBD2. Germline V gives CDR1 LGHDT, CDR2 YNNKEL (reference sequence). There are 16 residues in the CDR3. With 1 base clipped from V and 11 bases from J, the junction kept 14 bases outside the gene matches. This chain's CDR3 is CASSQGSGSAYNEQYF. DNA for the CDR3: TGTGCCAGCAGCCAAGGTAGCGGGAGCGCTTACAATGAGCAGTACTTC.

The chain uses TRBV15 and TRBJ1-4; 7 bases line up with TRBD1. The CDR3 consists of 14 residues. Germline trimming cut 5 bases from V and 4 bases from J; bases unmatched to any gene: 4. Germline loops: CDR1 LNHNV, CDR2 YYDKDF (reference sequence). CDR3 nucleotides: TGTGCCACCAGCCTACAGGGGAATAATGAAAAACTGTTTTTT. Protein product: CATSLQGNNEKLFF.

This chain links TRBV24-1 with TRBJ2-1; TRBD2 aligns across 10 bases. Germline-derived CDR1 and CDR2 are KGHDR and SFDVKD. V was pared by 3 bases and J by 4 bases, with 5 bases of the junction left unmatched. The CDR3 contains 16 residues. CDR3 in DNA: TGTGCCACCAGTGATACCGGGACTAGCGCGTACAATGAGCAGTTCTTC. This codes for CATSDTGTSAYNEQFF.

The J gene is TRBJ2-7, the V gene TRBV27, with 9 positions matching TRBD1. The germline gives CDR1 MNHEY, CDR2 SMNVEV (reference sequence). The CDR3 consists of 15 residues. V trimming: 3 bases; J trimming: 3 bases; junction bases outside the gene matches: 6. CDR3 protein: CASSFRDRVNYEQYF. The CDR3 nucleotides read TGTGCCAGCAGTTTTAGGGACAGGGTTAACTACGAGCAGTACTTC.

The genes are TRBV28 and TRBJ1-1; a possible D gene is TRBD1 (5 bases). CDR3 length: 14 amino acids. Trimming stripped 7 bases from V and 3 bases from J, with 15 bases between. CDR1 and CDR2 from the germline V gene are MDHEN and SYDVKM. This CDR3 reads CASTPGTDYTEAFF. The CDR3 DNA is TGTGCCAGCACGCCCGGGACCGATTACACTGAAGCTTTCTTT.

J is TRBJ2-1 and V is TRBV29-1, with D perhaps TRBD1 (5 bases). The V and J ends lost 7 bases and 0 bases respectively, with 13 bases between them. Germline CDR1 reads SQVTM; CDR2 reads ANQGSEA. The CDR3 sequence is 14 residues long. The CDR3 region has the DNA TGCAGCGCCAGAGCAGGGTCCTCCTACAATGAGCAGTTCTTC. It specifies CSARAGSSYNEQFF.

V usage is TRBV29-1 and J usage is TRBJ1-2; TRBD1 is a possible D gene (5 bases). CDR1 and CDR2 from the germline V gene are SQVTM and ANQGSEA. This CDR3 has 15 amino acids. With 6 bases removed from V and 3 bases from J, the gap between germline ends came to 20 bases. CDR3 sequence (DNA): TGCAGCGTCCCTAAAGGTATAGGGGTTGACTATGGCTACACCTTC. Its translation: CSVPKGIGVDYGYTF.

V and J are TRBV5-1 and TRBJ1-1, with D uncertain. The CDR3 is made up of 13 amino acids. Germline assignment: CDR1 SGHRS and CDR2 YFSETQ. V was shortened by 4 bases and J by 7 bases, with 14 bases between the two germline ends. The CDR3 DNA is TGCGCCAGCAGCGACGTTGTCTCCAATGAAGCTTTCTTT. It specifies CASSDVVSNEAFF.